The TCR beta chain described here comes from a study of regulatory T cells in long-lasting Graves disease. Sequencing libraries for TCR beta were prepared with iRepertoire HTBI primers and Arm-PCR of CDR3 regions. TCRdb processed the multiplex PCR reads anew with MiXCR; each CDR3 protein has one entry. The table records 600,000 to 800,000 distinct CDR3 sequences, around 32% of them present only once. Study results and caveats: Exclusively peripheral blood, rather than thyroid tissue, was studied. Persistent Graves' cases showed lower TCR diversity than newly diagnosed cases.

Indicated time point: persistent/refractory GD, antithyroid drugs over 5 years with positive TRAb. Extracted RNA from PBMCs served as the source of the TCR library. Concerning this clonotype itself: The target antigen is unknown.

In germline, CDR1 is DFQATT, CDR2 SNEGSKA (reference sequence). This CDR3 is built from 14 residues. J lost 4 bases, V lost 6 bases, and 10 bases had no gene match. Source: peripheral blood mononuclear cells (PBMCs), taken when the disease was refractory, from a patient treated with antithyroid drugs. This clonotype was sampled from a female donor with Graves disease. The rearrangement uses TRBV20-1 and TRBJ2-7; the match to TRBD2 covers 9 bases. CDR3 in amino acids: CSATEREDLYEQYF. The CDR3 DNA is TGCAGTGCAACCGAGCGGGAGGATTTGTACGAGCAGTACTTC.